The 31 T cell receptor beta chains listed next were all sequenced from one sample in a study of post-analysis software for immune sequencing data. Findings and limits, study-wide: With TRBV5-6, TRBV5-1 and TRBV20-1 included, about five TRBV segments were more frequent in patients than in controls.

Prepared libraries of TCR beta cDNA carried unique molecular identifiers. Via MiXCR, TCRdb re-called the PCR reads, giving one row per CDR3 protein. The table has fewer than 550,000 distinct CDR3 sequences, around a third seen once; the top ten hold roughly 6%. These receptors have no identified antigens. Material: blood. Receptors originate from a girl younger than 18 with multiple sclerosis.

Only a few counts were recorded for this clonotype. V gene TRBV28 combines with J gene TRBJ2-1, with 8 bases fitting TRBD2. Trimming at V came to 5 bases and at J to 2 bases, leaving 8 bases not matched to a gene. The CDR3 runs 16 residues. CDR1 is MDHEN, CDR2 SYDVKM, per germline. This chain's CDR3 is CASSPPQRGPYNEQFF. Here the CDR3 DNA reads TGTGCCAGCAGTCCCCCTCAGCGGGGGCCCTACAATGAGCAGTTCTTC.

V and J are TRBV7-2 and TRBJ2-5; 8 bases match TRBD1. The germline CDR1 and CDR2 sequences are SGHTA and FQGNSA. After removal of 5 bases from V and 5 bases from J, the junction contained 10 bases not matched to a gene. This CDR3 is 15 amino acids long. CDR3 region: CASSPGGTERETQYF. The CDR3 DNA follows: TGTGCCAGCAGCCCAGGGGGCACAGAAAGGGAGACCCAGTACTTC.

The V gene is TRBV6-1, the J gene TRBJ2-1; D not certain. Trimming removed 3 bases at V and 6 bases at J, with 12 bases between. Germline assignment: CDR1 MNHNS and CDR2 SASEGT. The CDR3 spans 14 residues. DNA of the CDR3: TGTGCCAGCAGTGATGGTTGGGGAAGCAATGAGCAGTTCTTC. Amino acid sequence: CASSDGWGSNEQFF.

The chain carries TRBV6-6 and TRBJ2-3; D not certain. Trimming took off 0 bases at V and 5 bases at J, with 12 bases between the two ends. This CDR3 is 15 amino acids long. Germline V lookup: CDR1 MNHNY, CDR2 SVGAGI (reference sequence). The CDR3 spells CASSYSQERGDTQYF. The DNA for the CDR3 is TGTGCCAGCAGTTACTCCCAGGAAAGAGGAGATACGCAGTATTTT.

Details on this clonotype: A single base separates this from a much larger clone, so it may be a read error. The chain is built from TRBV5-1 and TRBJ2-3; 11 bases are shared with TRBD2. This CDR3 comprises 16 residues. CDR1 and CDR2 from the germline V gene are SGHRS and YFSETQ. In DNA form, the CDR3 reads TGCACCAGCAGCTTCCCTAGCGGGGGGCAGGCAGATACGCAGTATTTT. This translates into CTSSFPSGGQADTQYF. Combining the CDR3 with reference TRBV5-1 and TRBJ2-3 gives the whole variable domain KAGVTQTPRYLIKTRGQQVTLSCSPISGHRSVSWYQQTPGQGLQFLFEYFSETQRNKGNFPGRFSGRQFSNSRSEMNVSTLELGDSALYLCTSSFPSGGQADTQYFGPGTRLTVL.

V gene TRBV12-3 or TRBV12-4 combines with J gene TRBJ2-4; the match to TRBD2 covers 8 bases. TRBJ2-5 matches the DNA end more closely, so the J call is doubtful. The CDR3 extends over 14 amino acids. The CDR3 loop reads CASRMGLGDETQYF. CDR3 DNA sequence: TGTGCCAGCAGGATGGGACTAGGGGACGAGACCCAGTACTTC.

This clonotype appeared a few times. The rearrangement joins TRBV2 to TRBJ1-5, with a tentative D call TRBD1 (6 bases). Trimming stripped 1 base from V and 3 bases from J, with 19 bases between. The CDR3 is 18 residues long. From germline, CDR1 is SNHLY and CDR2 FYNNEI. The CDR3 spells CASSEDRGARGPNQPQHF. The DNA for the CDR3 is TGTGCCAGCAGTGAAGACCGAGGGGCCAGGGGCCCCAATCAGCCCCAGCATTTT.

The CDR3 region has the DNA TGTGCCAGCAGCTTATTCGGGGAGGAAGGCTACACCTTC. Amino acids: CASSLFGEEGYTF. The V gene is TRBV11-2, the J gene TRBJ1-2; D ambiguous. Trimming cost V 2 bases and J 8 bases, with 12 bases left between them. Germline loops: CDR1 SGHAT, CDR2 FQNNGV. CDR3 length: 13 amino acids.

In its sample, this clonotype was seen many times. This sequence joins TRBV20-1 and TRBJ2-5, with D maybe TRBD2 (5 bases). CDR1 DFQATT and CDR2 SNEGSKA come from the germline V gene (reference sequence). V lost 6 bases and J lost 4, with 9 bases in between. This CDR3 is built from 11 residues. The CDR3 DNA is TGCAGTGCCGGGGTAGGAGAGACCCAGTACTTC. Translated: CSAGVGETQYF.

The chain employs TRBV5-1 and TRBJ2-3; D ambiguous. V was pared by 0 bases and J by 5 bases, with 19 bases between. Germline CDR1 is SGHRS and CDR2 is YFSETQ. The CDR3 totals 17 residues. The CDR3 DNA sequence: TGCGCCAGCAGCTTGGTCGCCCCAACCTCTAGGGTAGATACGCAGTATTTT. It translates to CASSLVAPTSRVDTQYF.

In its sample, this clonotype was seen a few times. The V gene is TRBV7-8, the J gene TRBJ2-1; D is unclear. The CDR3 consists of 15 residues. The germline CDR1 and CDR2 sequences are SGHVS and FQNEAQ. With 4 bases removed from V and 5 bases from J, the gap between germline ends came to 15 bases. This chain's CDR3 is CASSSQITVNNEQFF. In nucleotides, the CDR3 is TGTGCCAGCAGCTCTCAAATTACGGTAAACAATGAGCAGTTCTTC.

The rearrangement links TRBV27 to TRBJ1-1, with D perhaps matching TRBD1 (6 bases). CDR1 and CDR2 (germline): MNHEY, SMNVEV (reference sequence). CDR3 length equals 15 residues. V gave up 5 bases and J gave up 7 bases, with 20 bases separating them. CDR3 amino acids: CASSGITGRRNEAFF. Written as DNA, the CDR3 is TGTGCCAGCAGTGGAATAACAGGGCGACGAAATGAAGCTTTCTTT.

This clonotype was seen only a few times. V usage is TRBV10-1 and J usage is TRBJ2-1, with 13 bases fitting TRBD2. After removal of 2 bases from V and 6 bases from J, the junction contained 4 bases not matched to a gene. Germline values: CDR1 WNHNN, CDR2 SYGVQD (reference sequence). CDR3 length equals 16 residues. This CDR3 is CASSEPTSGGPNEQFF. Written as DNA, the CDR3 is TGCGCCAGCAGTGAGCCGACTAGCGGGGGGCCCAATGAGCAGTTCTTC.

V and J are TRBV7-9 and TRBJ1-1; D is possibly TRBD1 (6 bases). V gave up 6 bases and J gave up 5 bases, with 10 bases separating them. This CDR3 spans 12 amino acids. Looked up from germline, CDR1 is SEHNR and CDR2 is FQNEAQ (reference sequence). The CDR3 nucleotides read TGTGCCAGCAGTACAGGGATTACTGAAGCTTTCTTT. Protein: CASSTGITEAFF.

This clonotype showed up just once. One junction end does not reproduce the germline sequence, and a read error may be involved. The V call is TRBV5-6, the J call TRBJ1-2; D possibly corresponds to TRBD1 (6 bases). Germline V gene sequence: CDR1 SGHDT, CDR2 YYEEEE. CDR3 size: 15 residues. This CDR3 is CASSHRGGTGYDYTF. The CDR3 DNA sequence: TGTGCCAGCAGCCACCGGGGGGGCACGGGATATGACTACACCTTC.

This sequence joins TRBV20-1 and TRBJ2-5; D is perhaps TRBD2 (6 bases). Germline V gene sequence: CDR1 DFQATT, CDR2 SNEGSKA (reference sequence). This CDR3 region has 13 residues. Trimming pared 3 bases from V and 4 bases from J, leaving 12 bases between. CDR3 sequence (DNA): TGCAGTGCTAGGAGGAGGGACCGAGAGACCCAGTACTTC. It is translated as CSARRRDRETQYF.

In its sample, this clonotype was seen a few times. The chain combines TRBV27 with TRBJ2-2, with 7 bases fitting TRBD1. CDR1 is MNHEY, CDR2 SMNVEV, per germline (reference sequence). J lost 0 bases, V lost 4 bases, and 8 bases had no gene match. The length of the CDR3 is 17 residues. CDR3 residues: CASSSARQGANTGELFF. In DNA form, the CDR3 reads TGTGCCAGCAGTTCGGCCCGACAGGGCGCGAACACCGGGGAGCTGTTTTTT.

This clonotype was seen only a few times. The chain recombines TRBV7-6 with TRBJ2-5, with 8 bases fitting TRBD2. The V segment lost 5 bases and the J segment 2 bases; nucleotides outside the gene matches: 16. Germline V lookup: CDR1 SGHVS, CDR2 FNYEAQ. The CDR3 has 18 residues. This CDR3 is CASSNLPRLAGQQETQYF. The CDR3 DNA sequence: TGTGCCAGCAGCAATTTACCCCGGCTAGCGGGCCAACAAGAGACCCAGTACTTC.

The DNA for the CDR3 is TGCGCCAGCAGCTTGGGATCTTTTGGGAATGAGCAGTTCTTC. This sequence encodes CASSLGSFGNEQFF. This sequence joins TRBV5-1 and TRBJ2-1; D is unresolved. The CDR3 loop spans 14 amino acids. Trimming took 0 bases from V and 7 from J, leaving 11 bases between them. Germline V gives CDR1 SGHRS, CDR2 YFSETQ.

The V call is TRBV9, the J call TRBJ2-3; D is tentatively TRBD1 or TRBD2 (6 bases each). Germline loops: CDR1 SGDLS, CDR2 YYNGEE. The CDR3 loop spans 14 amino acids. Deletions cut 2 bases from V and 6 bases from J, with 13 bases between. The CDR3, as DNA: TGTGCCAGCAGCGTCTTGGGGGGCGACGATACGCAGTATTTT. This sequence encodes CASSVLGGDDTQYF.

CDR3 bases: TGTGCCAGCAGTGAAGCGGTAGCGGGGGAAGAGACCCAGTACTTC. It specifies CASSEAVAGEETQYF. The rearrangement links TRBV2 to TRBJ2-5; 9 nucleotides agree with TRBD2. V lost 0 bases, J lost 3 bases, and 2 bases stayed unmatched. The length of the CDR3 is 15 residues. CDR1 and CDR2 (germline): SNHLY, FYNNEI.

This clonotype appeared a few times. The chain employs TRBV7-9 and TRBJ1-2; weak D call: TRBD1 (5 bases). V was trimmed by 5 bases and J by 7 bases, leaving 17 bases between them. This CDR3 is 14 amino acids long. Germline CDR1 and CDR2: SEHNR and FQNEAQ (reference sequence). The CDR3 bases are TGTGCCAGCAGCCCCCCGGCAGGGTGGGGTGGCTACACCTTC. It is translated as CASSPPAGWGGYTF.

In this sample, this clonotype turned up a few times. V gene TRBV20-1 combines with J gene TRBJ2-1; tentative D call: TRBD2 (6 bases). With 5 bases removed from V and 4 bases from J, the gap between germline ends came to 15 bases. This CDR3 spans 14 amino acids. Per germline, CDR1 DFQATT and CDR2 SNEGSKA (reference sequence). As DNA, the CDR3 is TGCAGTGCTCGGGGACTCTCCAATTACAATGAGCAGTTCTTC. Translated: CSARGLSNYNEQFF.

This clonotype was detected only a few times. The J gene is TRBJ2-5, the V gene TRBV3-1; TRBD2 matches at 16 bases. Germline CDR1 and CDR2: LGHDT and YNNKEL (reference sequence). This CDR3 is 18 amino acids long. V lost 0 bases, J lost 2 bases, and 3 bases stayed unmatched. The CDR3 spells CASSQDKGLAGGQETQYF. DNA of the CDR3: TGTGCCAGCAGCCAAGATAAGGGACTAGCGGGGGGGCAAGAGACCCAGTACTTC.

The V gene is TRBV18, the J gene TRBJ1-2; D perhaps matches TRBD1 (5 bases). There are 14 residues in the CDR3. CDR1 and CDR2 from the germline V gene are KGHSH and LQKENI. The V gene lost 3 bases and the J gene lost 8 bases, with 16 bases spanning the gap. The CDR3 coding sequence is TGTGCCAGCTCACCTACCCACGACAGTACCGGCTACACCTTC. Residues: CASSPTHDSTGYTF.

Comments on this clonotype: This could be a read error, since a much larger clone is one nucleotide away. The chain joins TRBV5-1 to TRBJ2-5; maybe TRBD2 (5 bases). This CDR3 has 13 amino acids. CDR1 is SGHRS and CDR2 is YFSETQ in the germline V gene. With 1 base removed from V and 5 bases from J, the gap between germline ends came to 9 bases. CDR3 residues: CASSLTEEETQYF. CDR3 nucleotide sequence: TGCGCCAGCAGCTTGACGGAGGAGGAGACCCAGTACTTC.

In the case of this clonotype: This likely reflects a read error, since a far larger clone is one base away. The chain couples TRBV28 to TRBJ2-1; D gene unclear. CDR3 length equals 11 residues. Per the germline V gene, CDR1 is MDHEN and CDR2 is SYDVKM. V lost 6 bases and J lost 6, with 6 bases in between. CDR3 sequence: CASRLVNEQFF. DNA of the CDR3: TGTGCCAGCAGGTTAGTCAATGAGCAGTTCTTC.

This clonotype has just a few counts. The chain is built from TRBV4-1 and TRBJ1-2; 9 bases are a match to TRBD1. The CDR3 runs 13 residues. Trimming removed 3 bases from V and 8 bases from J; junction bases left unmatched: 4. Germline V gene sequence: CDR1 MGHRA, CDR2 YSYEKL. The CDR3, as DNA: TGCGCCAGCAGCCAGCCGGGACAGGGAGGCTACACCTTC. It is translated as CASSQPGQGGYTF.

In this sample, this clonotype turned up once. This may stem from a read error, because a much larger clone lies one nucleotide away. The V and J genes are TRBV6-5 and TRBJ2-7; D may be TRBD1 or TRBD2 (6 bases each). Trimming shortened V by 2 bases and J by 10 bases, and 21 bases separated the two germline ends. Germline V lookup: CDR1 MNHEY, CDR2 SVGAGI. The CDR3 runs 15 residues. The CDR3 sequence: CASSYRGDPGEAQYF. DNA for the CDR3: TGTGCCAGCAGTTACAGGGGGGATCCGGGGGAGGCCCAGTACTTC.

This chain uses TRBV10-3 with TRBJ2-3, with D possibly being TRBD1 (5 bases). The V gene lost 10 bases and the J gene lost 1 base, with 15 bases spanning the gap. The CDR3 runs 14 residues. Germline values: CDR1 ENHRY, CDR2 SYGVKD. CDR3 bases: TGTGCCACCAAAAGAACAGGAGGCACAGATACGCAGTATTTT. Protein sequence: CATKRTGGTDTQYF.

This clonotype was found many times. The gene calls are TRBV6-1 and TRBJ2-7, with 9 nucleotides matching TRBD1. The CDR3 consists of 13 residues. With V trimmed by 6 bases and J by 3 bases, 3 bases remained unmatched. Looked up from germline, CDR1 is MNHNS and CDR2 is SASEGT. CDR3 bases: TGTGCCAGCAGGCGGACAGGGGTCTACGAGCAGTACTTC. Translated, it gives CASRRTGVYEQYF.